This TCR beta chain was sequenced for a study of T cell changes during pregnancy in multiple sclerosis. This clone has only one observation. TCRdb keeps only in-frame clones here, not all; method: immunoSEQ multiplex PCR. The sample contains around 59,000 clones, about 89% of which appear only once. This TCR was recovered from a female donor with multiple sclerosis, enrolled in a pregnancy study. The source was CD4+ T cells from peripheral blood mononuclear cells, collected in the first trimester of pregnancy.

CDR3 residues: CSVEEEAPRYEQYF. The CDR3 DNA reads TGCAGCGTTGAAGAGGAGGCTCCAAGGTACGAGCAGTACTTC. V gene TRBV29-1 combines with J gene TRBJ2-7, with D perhaps TRBD2 (5 bases). CDR1 is SQVTM, CDR2 ANQGSEA, per germline. This CDR3 has 14 residues. The V and J ends lost 0 bases and 4 bases respectively, with 13 bases between them.